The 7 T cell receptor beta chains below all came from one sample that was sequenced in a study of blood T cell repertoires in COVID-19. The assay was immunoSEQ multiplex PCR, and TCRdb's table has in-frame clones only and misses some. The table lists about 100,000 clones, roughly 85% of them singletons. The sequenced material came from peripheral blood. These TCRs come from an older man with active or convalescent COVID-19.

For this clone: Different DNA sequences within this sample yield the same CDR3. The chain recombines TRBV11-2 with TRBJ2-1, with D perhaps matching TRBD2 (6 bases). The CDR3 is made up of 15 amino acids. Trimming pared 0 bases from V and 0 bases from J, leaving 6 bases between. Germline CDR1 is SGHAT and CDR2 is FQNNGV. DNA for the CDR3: TGTGCCAGCAGCTTAGAGGGAGGCTCCTACAATGAGCAGTTCTTC. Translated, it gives CASSLEGGSYNEQFF.

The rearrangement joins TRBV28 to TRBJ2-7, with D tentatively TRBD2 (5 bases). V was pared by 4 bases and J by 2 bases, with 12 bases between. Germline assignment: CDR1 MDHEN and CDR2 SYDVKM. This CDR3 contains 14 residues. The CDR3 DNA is TGTGCCAGCAGTTATGACACCGGGGCCTACGAGCAGTACTTC. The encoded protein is CASSYDTGAYEQYF.

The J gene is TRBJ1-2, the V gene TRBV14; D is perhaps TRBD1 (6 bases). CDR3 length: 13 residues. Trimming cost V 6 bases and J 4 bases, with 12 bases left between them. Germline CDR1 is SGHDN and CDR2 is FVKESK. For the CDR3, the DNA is TGTGCCAGCAGACGGGGGGGGGCCTATGGCTACACCTTC. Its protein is CASRRGGAYGYTF.

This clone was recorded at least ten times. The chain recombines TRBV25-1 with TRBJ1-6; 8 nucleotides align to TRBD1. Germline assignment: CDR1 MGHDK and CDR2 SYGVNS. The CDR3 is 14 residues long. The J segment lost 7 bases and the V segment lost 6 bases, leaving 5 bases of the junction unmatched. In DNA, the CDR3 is TGTGCCAGCAGCCGAGACAGGGGCAATTCACCCCTCCACTTT. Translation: CASSRDRGNSPLHF. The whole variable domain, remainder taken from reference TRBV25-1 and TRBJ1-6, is EADIYQTPRYLVIGTGKKITLECSQTMGHDKMYWYQQDPGMELHLIHYSYGVNSTEKGDLSSESTVSRIRTEHFPLTLESARPSHTSQYLCASSRDRGNSPLHFGNGTRLTVT.

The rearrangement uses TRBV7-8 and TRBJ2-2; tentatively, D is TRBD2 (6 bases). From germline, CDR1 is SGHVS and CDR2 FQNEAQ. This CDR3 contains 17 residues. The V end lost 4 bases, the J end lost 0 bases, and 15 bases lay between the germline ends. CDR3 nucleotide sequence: TGTGCCAGCAGCTCTGGTCGTGGCGGGACGAACACCGGGGAGCTGTTTTTT. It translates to CASSSGRGGTNTGELFF.

DNA of the CDR3: TGTGCCAGCAGCGCACAGGGCCAGGGGGCGCTGGCTGGCTACACCTTC. Translating gives CASSAQGQGALAGYTF. This chain links TRBV9 with TRBJ1-2; 8 bases are a match to TRBD1. Germline V gene lookup returns CDR1 SGDLS and CDR2 YYNGEE. The CDR3 is made up of 16 amino acids. J gave up 7 bases and V 3 bases, and 14 bases lay outside the gene matches.

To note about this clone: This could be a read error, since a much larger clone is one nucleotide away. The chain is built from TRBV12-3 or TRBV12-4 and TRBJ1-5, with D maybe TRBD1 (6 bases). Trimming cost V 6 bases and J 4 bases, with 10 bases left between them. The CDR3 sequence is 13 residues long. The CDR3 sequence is CASSNGQNQPQHF. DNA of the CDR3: TGTGCCAGCAGCAATGGACAGAATCAGCCCCAGCATTTT.